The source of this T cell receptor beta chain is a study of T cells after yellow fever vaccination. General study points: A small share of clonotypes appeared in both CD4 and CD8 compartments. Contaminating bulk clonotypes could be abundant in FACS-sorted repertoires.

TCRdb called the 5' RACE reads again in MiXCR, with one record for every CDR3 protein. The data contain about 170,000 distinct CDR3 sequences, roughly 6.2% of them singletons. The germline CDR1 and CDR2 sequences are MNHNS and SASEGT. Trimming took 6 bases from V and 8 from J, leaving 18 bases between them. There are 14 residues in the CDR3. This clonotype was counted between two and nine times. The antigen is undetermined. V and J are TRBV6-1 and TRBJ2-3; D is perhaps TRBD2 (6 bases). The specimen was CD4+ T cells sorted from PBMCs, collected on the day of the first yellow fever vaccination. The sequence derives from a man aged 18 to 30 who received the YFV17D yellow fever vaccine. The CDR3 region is CASSTGDGGVTQYF. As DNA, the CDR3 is TGTGCCAGCAGCACGGGGGATGGAGGGGTTACGCAGTATTTT.